Listed below are T cell receptor beta chains from one sample, sequenced in a study of human T cells and chemical hapten exposure. MiXCR, applied by TCRdb to the RACE reads, yields one record per CDR3 protein. In the table there are 35,000 to 50,000 distinct CDR3 sequences, about 10% of which are singletons. The source material was whole blood, sampled in connection with sensitization to the hapten diphenylcyclopropenone (DPC). The receptors were gathered from a man aged 25-45 years with alopecia areata. Some clones in this sample may be carry-over from other donors' samples. CDR3s include the opening cysteine and the closing phenylalanine or tryptophan. Fields, in order: V gene, D gene, J gene, clone size, CDR3 protein, CDR3 DNA. The D gene is left open where the match is weak. The listing skips clone size in some rows; elsewhere it reads once, few, many or a size class.

>TRBV18|NA|TRBJ2-4|NA
CASSQDGGTKNIQYF
TGTGCCAGCTCCCAAGATGGCGGGACCAAAAACATTCAGTACTTC
>TRBV29-1|NA|TRBJ1-1|NA
CSVDAGAPNTEAFF
TGCAGCGTTGACGCCGGGGCCCCGAACACTGAAGCTTTCTTT
>TRBV21-1|NA|TRBJ2-1|few
CASSTGLAGASPYNEQFF
TGTGCCAGCAGCACGGGACTAGCGGGTGCGAGTCCTTACAATGAGCAGTTCTTC
>TRBV3-1|NA|TRBJ2-2|NA
CASSQDTPASGELFF
TGTGCCAGCAGCCAAGATACCCCCGCCTCCGGGGAGCTGTTTTTT
>TRBV4-1|TRBD2|TRBJ2-1|NA
CASSHLTSGIHEQFF
TGCGCCAGCAGCCACTTGACTAGCGGGATTCATGAGCAGTTCTTC
>TRBV6-2/TRBV6-3|NA|TRBJ2-1|many
CASSYGYKIAYNEQFF
TGTGCCAGCAGTTACGGGTACAAGATCGCCTACAATGAGCAGTTCTTC
>TRBV25-1|NA|TRBJ2-7|many
CASSDQTRTVSYEQYF
TGTGCCAGCAGTGACCAAACCCGGACAGTCTCCTACGAGCAGTACTTC
>TRBV7-2|NA|TRBJ1-2|NA
CASSLETYYGYTF
TGTGCCAGCAGCTTAGAGACATACTATGGCTACACCTTC
>TRBV7-2|NA|TRBJ2-5|few
CASSLTGGMETQYF
TGTGCCAGCAGCTTAACCGGGGGCATGGAGACCCAGTACTTC
>TRBV13|TRBD2|TRBJ2-3|NA
CASSFSPQGLDTDTQYF
TGTGCCAGCAGCTTCTCCCCCCAAGGACTAGACACAGATACGCAGTATTTT
>TRBV2|TRBD1|TRBJ1-2|many
CASSRAGGILPLLGYYGYTF
TGTGCCAGCAGTCGGGCAGGGGGCATCCTTCCCCTTCTGGGGTACTATGGCTACACCTTC
>TRBV7-9|TRBD1|TRBJ1-3|NA
CASSSRDRGPTIYF
TGTGCCAGCAGCTCCCGGGACAGGGGGCCCACCATATATTTT
>TRBV13|TRBD1|TRBJ2-1|many
CASSQGQGNYNEQFF
TGTGCCAGCAGCCAGGGACAGGGGAACTACAATGAGCAGTTCTTC
>TRBV27|NA|TRBJ2-5|NA
CASSSGEETQYF
TGTGCCAGCAGTTCAGGGGAAGAGACCCAGTACTTC
>TRBV12-3/TRBV12-4|NA|TRBJ2-5|few
CASSLSQETQYF
TGTGCCAGCAGTTTGTCCCAAGAGACCCAGTACTTC
>TRBV6-2/TRBV6-3|NA|TRBJ1-5|many
CASSYATGPMNTYSNQPQHF
TGTGCCAGCAGTTACGCGACCGGACCGATGAACACTTATAGCAATCAGCCCCAGCATTTT
>TRBV6-2/TRBV6-3|NA|TRBJ1-1|few
CASSLGVAAFF
TGTGCCAGCAGTTTAGGGGTTGCGGCTTTCTTT
>TRBV6-5|NA|TRBJ2-5|NA
CASSLRGRQGTQYF
TGTGCCAGCTCTCTTAGAGGACGTCAGGGGACCCAGTACTTC
>TRBV6-5|TRBD1|TRBJ1-1|many
CASSYGTGRTEAFF
TGTGCCAGCAGTTACGGGACAGGGAGGACTGAAGCTTTCTTT
>TRBV7-2|NA|TRBJ2-1|many
CASSLSSRKSYNEQFF
TGTGCCAGCAGCTTATCTTCCCGGAAGTCCTACAATGAGCAGTTCTTC
>TRBV11-2|TRBD1|TRBJ1-6|many
CASSRVQGAMNSPLHF
TGTGCCAGCAGCCGGGTACAGGGGGCGATGAATTCACCCCTCCACTTT
>TRBV20-1|NA|TRBJ2-5|few
CSARDPRGHLRETQYF
TGCAGTGCTAGAGATCCACGCGGCCACCTCCGAGAGACCCAGTACTTC
>TRBV5-1|NA|TRBJ1-1|NA
CASSPRTGYTEAFF
TGCGCCAGCAGCCCTAGGACGGGATACACTGAAGCTTTCTTT
>TRBV5-1|TRBD1|TRBJ1-6|NA
CASSADAGGSSPLHF
TGCGCCAGCAGCGCCGACGCAGGGGGGAGCTCACCCCTCCACTTT
>TRBV27|NA|TRBJ2-4|many
CASSLLEGAKNIQYF
TGTGCCAGCAGTTTATTGGAGGGTGCCAAAAACATTCAGTACTTC
>TRBV7-2|TRBD1|TRBJ1-1|NA
CASSLEGRGAIRDTEAFF
TGTGCCAGCAGCTTAGAGGGCAGGGGGGCGATCAGAGACACTGAAGCTTTCTTT
>TRBV28|NA|TRBJ2-3|NA
CASSFKDTQYF
TGTGCCAGCAGTTTCAAAGATACGCAGTATTTT
>TRBV20-1|NA|TRBJ2-3|few
CSARDTRPQGSDTQYF
TGCAGTGCTAGAGATACGAGGCCCCAGGGCTCAGATACGCAGTATTTT
>TRBV4-1|NA|TRBJ1-5|many
CASSQDLVGRFGNQPQHF
TGCGCCAGCAGCCAAGATTTGGTAGGTCGTTTCGGCAATCAGCCCCAGCATTTT
>TRBV6-5|NA|TRBJ1-2|NA
CASSWGVPGGYTF
TGTGCCAGCAGTTGGGGAGTCCCTGGGGGCTACACCTTC
>TRBV20-1|NA|TRBJ2-3|many
CSARKVSWGSTDTQYF
TGCAGTGCTAGAAAGGTCTCGTGGGGGAGCACAGATACGCAGTATTTT
>TRBV20-1|NA|TRBJ2-3|many
CSATGEADTQYF
TGCAGTGCAACAGGCGAAGCTGATACGCAGTATTTT
>TRBV7-2|NA|TRBJ2-2|NA
CASSLAAGNTGELFF
TGTGCCAGCAGCTTAGCGGCAGGCAACACCGGGGAGCTGTTTTTT
>TRBV6-6|TRBD1|TRBJ1-6|many
CASSYSTGGYNSPLHF
TGTGCCAGCAGTTACTCGACAGGGGGCTATAATTCACCCCTCCACTTT
>TRBV20-1|TRBD2|TRBJ2-7|NA
CSAPGTSGRHSYEQYF
TGCAGTGCGCCCGGGACTAGCGGGAGGCACTCCTACGAGCAGTACTTC
>TRBV18|NA|TRBJ1-5|NA
CASSPLGSNQPQHF
TGTGCCAGCTCACCTCTCGGTAGCAATCAGCCCCAGCATTTT
>TRBV30|NA|TRBJ1-2|NA
CAWDRPGGYTF
TGTGCCTGGGACAGGCCTGGGGGCTACACCTTC
>TRBV20-1|NA|TRBJ1-4|many
CSASLLGNEKLFF
TGCAGTGCTAGTTTATTAGGGAATGAAAAACTGTTTTTT
>TRBV7-9|TRBD2|TRBJ2-5|few
CASSPSPPERELGKTQYF
TGTGCCAGCAGCCCTTCACCCCCCGAGCGGGAGCTCGGGAAGACCCAGTACTTC
>TRBV14|NA|TRBJ1-1|few
CASSPANTEAFF
TGTGCCAGCAGCCCGGCGAACACTGAAGCTTTCTTT
>TRBV7-9|TRBD2|TRBJ2-2|few
CASSLVSSGPTGELFF
TGTGCCAGCAGCTTAGTCTCTAGCGGGCCCACCGGGGAGCTGTTTTTT
>TRBV6-5|NA|TRBJ1-1|NA
CASSYFLVGEAFF
TGTGCCAGCAGTTACTTTTTAGTGGGGGAAGCTTTCTTT
>TRBV12-3/TRBV12-4|NA|TRBJ2-1|many
CASSLRRGNEQFF
TGTGCCAGCAGTTTACGTCGCGGGAATGAGCAGTTCTTC
>TRBV6-6|NA|TRBJ1-1|many
CASKRELEAFF
TGTGCCAGCAAGCGGGAGCTTGAAGCTTTCTTT
>TRBV10-3|NA|TRBJ2-1|many
CAISSSSYNEQFF
TGTGCCATCAGTTCGAGCTCCTACAATGAGCAGTTCTTC
>TRBV28|NA|TRBJ1-1|many
CASSCTGMSNTDTEAFF
TGTGCCAGCAGTTGTACGGGGATGTCTAACACGGACACTGAAGCTTTCTTT
>TRBV11-3|TRBD2|TRBJ2-2|many
CASSLWSGRARDTGELFF
TGTGCCAGCAGCTTATGGTCCGGGAGGGCCCGGGACACCGGGGAGCTGTTTTTT